The subject of this entry is one TCR beta chain. V was trimmed by 1 base and J by 5 bases, leaving 9 bases between them. This CDR3 has 13 residues. The V gene's germline CDR1 is GTSNPN and CDR2 SVGIG (reference sequence). The sample belongs to a study of radiotherapy plus CTLA-4 blockade in lung cancer. The assay was immunoSEQ multiplex PCR, and TCRdb's table has in-frame clones only and misses some. The profile shows roughly 130,000 clones, around 89% of them singletons. The TCR originated in a human donor with non-small cell lung cancer that progressed on radiotherapy plus ipilimumab. Specimen: peripheral blood, collected from a patient treated with radiotherapy plus ipilimumab. The chain carries TRBV30 and TRBJ1-5, with D possibly being TRBD1 (6 bases). Here the CDR3 reads CAWSGGRDQPQHF. DNA of the CDR3: TGTGCCTGGAGTGGGGGGCGCGATCAGCCCCAGCATTTT.